This T cell receptor beta chain originates from a study of blood T cells in healthy people across ages. Study outcomes and limitations: Getting older went along with TCR beta diversity per million T cells dropping roughly linearly.

This clonotype has more than one count but fewer than ten. Its target is not known. Using a J-beta primer mix together with a sample-barcoded 5' primer, a second PCR was run for about 6 to 12 cycles. In TCRdb, the 5' RACE reads were re-called with MiXCR into one record per CDR3 protein. The sample has roughly 500,000 distinct CDR3 sequences, 25% to 30% seen once. Material: blood. The clonotype was recovered from a woman aged 70-85 years in good health.

In nucleotides, the CDR3 is TGTGCCAGCTCACCTTACCTGGAGGAAGTTGGTGGGACCCAGTACTTC. This translates into CASSPYLEEVGGTQYF. The chain joins TRBV18 to TRBJ2-5; D perhaps matches TRBD2 (5 bases). The CDR3 has 16 amino acids. V was shortened by 3 bases and J by 7 bases, with 21 bases between the two germline ends. Germline V CDR1 and CDR2: KGHSH, LQKENI.